This T cell receptor beta chain was captured in a study of shared clonotypes between healthy human individuals. Using immunoSEQ multiplex PCR, the repertoire was profiled, and TCRdb retains in-frame clones only, with some absent. The sample holds under 1,100,000 clones, around 75% seen once. J was trimmed by 4 bases and V by 6 bases; bases with no gene match: 4. Germline V lookup: CDR1 GTSNPN, CDR2 SVGIG (reference sequence). The CDR3 sequence is 12 residues long. In its sample, this clone was seen a few times. Antigen: not known. General observations from the study: Non-shared clonotypes had lower generation probabilities than those shared by all four donors.

Sequenced sample: memory CD4+ T cells sorted from blood. Subset defined: CD45RA-negative fraction. This receptor was obtained from a man younger than 30 in good health. J is TRBJ1-1 and V is TRBV30; 8 bases line up with TRBD1. CDR3 nucleotide sequence: TGTGCCTGTCAGGGGGCGATCACTGAAGCTTTCTTT. Its translation is CACQGAITEAFF.